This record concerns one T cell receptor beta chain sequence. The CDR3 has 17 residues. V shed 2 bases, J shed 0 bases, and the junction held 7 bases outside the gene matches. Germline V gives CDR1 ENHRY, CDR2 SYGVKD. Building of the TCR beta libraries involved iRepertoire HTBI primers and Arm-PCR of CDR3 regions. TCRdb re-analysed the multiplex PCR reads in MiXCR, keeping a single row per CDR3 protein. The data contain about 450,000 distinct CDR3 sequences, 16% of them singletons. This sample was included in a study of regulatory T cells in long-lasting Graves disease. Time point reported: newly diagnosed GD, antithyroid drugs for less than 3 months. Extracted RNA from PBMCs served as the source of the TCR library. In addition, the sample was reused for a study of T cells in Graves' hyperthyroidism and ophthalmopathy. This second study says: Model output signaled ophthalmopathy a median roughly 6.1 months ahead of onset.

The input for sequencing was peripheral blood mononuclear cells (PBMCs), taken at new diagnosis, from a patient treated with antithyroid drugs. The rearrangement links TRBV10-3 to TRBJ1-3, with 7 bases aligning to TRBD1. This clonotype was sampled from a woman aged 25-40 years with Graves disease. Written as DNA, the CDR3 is TGTGCCATCAGTGAGGGCGGGACAGCAAGCTCTGGAAACACCATATATTTT. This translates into CAISEGGTASSGNTIYF.